This TCR beta chain originates from a study of shared clonotypes between healthy human individuals. A word on this clone: What it binds is unknown.

On sorted subsets, replicate PCRs used 200 to 250 ng DNA, or approximately 33,000 T cell genomes. Sequencing was performed with immunoSEQ multiplex PCR; in TCRdb, only in-frame clones are kept and a portion is missing. The sample consists of 2 million to 3 million clones, roughly 93% of them appearing once. Memory CD4+ cells were the fraction left after CD45RA+ naive selection. Regarding the study as a whole: Naive subsets generally exceeded memory subsets in estimated richness.

The receptor comes from a man younger than 30 in good health. Some clones in this sample may be carry-over from other donors' samples. Sequenced: naive CD4+ T cells from PBMCs. Documented subset: CD45RA+ positively selected.

CDR3 bases: TGTGCCAGCAGCTTAGATTTTGGCGGGGGAGTAAACAATGAGCAGTTCTTC. This codes for CASSLDFGGGVNNEQFF. This chain joins TRBV11-3 and TRBJ2-1, with 7 bases aligning to TRBD2. V was pared by 0 bases and J by 5 bases, with 10 bases of the junction left unmatched. Germline V lookup: CDR1 SGHNT, CDR2 YENEEA. The CDR3 totals 17 residues. Full variable domain (remainder filled in from reference TRBV11-3 and TRBJ2-1): EAGVVQSPRYKIIEKKQPVAFWCNPISGHNTLYWYLQNLGQGPELLIRYENEEAVDDSQLPKDRFSAERLKGVDSTLKIQPAELGDSAVYLCASSLDFGGGVNNEQFFGPGTRLTVL.